A single sample gave rise to the 30 T cell receptor beta chains below, sequenced in a study of T cell clonotyping in hematopoietic cell transplantation (dated by TCRdb to the early 2020s). Library method: the immunoSEQ multiplex PCR assay. Not all clones reach the TCRdb copy of this immuneACCESS table, which keeps in-frame sequences only. Checked studies attribute under half of the gap to unresolved V genes and leave the rest unexplained. In this sample the table shows 40,000 to 55,000 clones, around 94% of which occur a single time. The ten biggest clones cover about 0.8% of the sample. Input material: peripheral blood mononuclear cells. These TCRs come from a woman in her forties or fifties in good health. Some clones in this sample may be carry-over from other donors' samples.

The chain joins TRBV19 to TRBJ1-4, with TRBD1 identical over 7 bases. Germline V gene sequence: CDR1 LNHDA, CDR2 SQIVND (reference sequence). The CDR3 extends over 15 amino acids. Trimming cost V 4 bases and J 7 bases; bases outside gene matches: 9. CDR3: CASSTSTGSVEKLFF. CDR3 nucleotides: TGTGCCAGTAGTACGTCGACAGGGTCGGTTGAAAAACTGTTTTTT.

This chain joins TRBV5-6 and TRBJ1-3; unclear D gene. V lost 1 base and J lost 2, with 7 bases in between. Germline V CDR1 and CDR2: SGHDT, YYEEEE. The CDR3 is 14 residues long. The CDR3 sequence is CASSLLQAGNTIYF. The CDR3 coding sequence is TGTGCCAGCAGCTTGTTGCAGGCTGGAAACACCATATATTTT.

The V and J genes are TRBV11-2 and TRBJ1-4; a possible D gene is TRBD1 (5 bases). In germline, CDR1 is SGHAT, CDR2 FQNNGV. Trimming took off 3 bases at V and 6 bases at J, with 8 bases between the two ends. The CDR3 has 13 amino acids. CDR3 in DNA: TGTGCCAGCAGCTTCGTACAGGATGAAAAACTGTTTTTT. As protein: CASSFVQDEKLFF.

The rearrangement joins TRBV4-1 to TRBJ1-4; D not resolved. The CDR3 totals 15 residues. Per the germline V gene, CDR1 is MGHRA and CDR2 is YSYEKL. V was cut by 2 bases and J by 0 bases, with 7 bases left in between. In DNA form, the CDR3 reads TGCGCCAGCAGCCAAAGGGTAGCAACTAATGAAAAACTGTTTTTT. This sequence encodes CASSQRVATNEKLFF.

This chain uses TRBV7-7 with TRBJ2-1; D remains unclear. Germline loops: CDR1 SSHAT, CDR2 FNYEAQ (reference sequence). Trimming stripped 1 base from V and 3 bases from J, with 4 bases between. The CDR3 totals 13 residues. The CDR3 nucleotides are TGTGCCAGCAGCTTAGATCTCTACAATGAGCAGTTCTTC. Amino acids: CASSLDLYNEQFF.

The chain joins TRBV28 to TRBJ1-1; weak D call: TRBD1 (6 bases). The germline CDR1 and CDR2 sequences are MDHEN and SYDVKM. Trimming took 6 bases from V and 1 from J, leaving 9 bases between them. The CDR3 sequence is 13 residues long. The CDR3 region is CASRTGWNTEAFF. The DNA for the CDR3 is TGTGCCAGCAGGACAGGATGGAACACTGAAGCTTTCTTT.

The chain joins TRBV7-3 to TRBJ2-3, with 9 bases that match TRBD2. CDR1 and CDR2 from the germline V gene are SGHTA and FQGTGA. The CDR3 contains 16 residues. V shed 2 bases and J 0 bases; nucleotides not matched to a gene: 3. The CDR3 here is CASSLGRGGSTDTQYF. The DNA for the CDR3 is TGTGCCAGCAGCTTAGGGCGGGGGGGAAGCACAGATACGCAGTATTTT.

In nucleotides, the CDR3 is TGTGCCAGCAGCTTGGGATACGGGGACACTGAAGCTTTCTTT. Its translation: CASSLGYGDTEAFF. The V gene is TRBV5-5, the J gene TRBJ1-1; D remains ambiguous. Germline V gives CDR1 SGHKS, CDR2 YYEKEE (reference sequence). The length of the CDR3 is 14 residues. The V and J ends lost 0 bases and 3 bases respectively, with 9 bases between them. The full variable domain, with the rest looked up from reference TRBV5-5 and TRBJ1-1, is DAGVTQSPTHLIKTRGQQVTLRCSPISGHKSVSWYQQVLGQGPQFIFQYYEKEERGRGNFPDRFSARQFPNYSSELNVNALLLGDSALYLCASSLGYGDTEAFFGQGTRLTVV.

The chain links TRBV6-6 to TRBJ1-5; TRBD1 aligns across 7 bases. The length of the CDR3 is 16 residues. Per germline, CDR1 MNHNY and CDR2 SVGAGI (reference sequence). V was pared by 0 bases and J by 2 bases, with 4 bases of the junction left unmatched. As DNA, the CDR3 is TGTGCCAGCAGTTACTCGCCTACAGGGGGCAATCAGCCCCAGCATTTT. This translates into CASSYSPTGGNQPQHF.

This chain joins TRBV19 and TRBJ1-1, with D hard to call. The CDR3 spans 16 residues. V lost 3 bases and J lost 1, with 15 bases in between. The germline V gene encodes CDR1 LNHDA and CDR2 SQIVND (reference sequence). Here the CDR3 DNA reads TGTGCCAGTAGTATCCGGTCCGCGCCGGGGAACACTGAAGCTTTCTTT. It yields the protein CASSIRSAPGNTEAFF.

The chain couples TRBV6-5 to TRBJ1-2; 8 positions match TRBD1. J lost 2 bases, V lost 2 bases, and 4 bases had no gene match. The CDR3 is 15 amino acids. The germline V gene has CDR1 MNHEY and CDR2 SVGAGI. CDR3 amino acids: CASSYQGATNYGYTF. As DNA, the CDR3 is TGTGCCAGCAGTTACCAGGGGGCTACGAACTATGGCTACACCTTC.

The J gene is TRBJ2-7, the V gene TRBV19; TRBD1 matches at 9 bases. The V segment lost 1 base and the J segment 3 bases; nucleotides outside the gene matches: 4. There are 15 residues in the CDR3. Germline V gives CDR1 LNHDA, CDR2 SQIVND (reference sequence). The CDR3 coding sequence is TGTGCCAGTAGTATAGTCGGGACAGGGCGCTACGAGCAGTACTTC. Its protein is CASSIVGTGRYEQYF.

This clone appeared once. The chain is built from TRBV29-1 and TRBJ2-5, with 11 bases identical to TRBD1. Germline V CDR1 and CDR2: SQVTM, ANQGSEA. The CDR3 is made up of 16 amino acids. V shed 4 bases, J shed 5 bases, and the junction held 12 bases outside the gene matches. CDR3 nucleotides: TGCAGCGTTGGGGGTAGGACAGGGGGCTTTGGGGAGACCCAGTACTTC. Its translation is CSVGGRTGGFGETQYF. The variable domain in full, completed from reference TRBV29-1 and TRBJ2-5, reads SAVISQKPSRDICQRGTSLTIQCQVDSQVTMMFWYRQQPGQSLTLIATANQGSEATYESGFVIDKFPISRPNLTFSTLTVSNMSPEDSSIYLCSVGGRTGGFGETQYFGPGTRLLVL.

The chain combines TRBV5-4 with TRBJ2-7, with D perhaps given as TRBD1 or TRBD2 (5 bases each). This CDR3 spans 13 amino acids. Germline V gene sequence: CDR1 SGHNT, CDR2 YYREEE (reference sequence). V lost 0 bases and J 5 bases, leaving 9 bases between the germline ends. CDR3: CASSLAGTDEQYF. The CDR3 nucleotides are TGTGCCAGCAGCTTGGCAGGGACCGACGAGCAGTACTTC.

This chain links TRBV6-1 with TRBJ2-1, with 11 positions matching TRBD2. The CDR3 is made up of 15 amino acids. The germline CDR1 and CDR2 sequences are MNHNS and SASEGT. Trimming removed 0 bases from V and 9 bases from J; junction bases left unmatched: 4. In nucleotides, the CDR3 is TGTGCCAGCAGTGAAGCTAGCGGGGGGGCGGGTGAGCAGTTCTTC. Amino acid sequence: CASSEASGGAGEQFF.

The chain combines TRBV5-1 with TRBJ2-5; 7 bases are shared with TRBD1. Germline CDR1 and CDR2: SGHRS and YFSETQ. V trimming: 6 bases; J trimming: 5 bases; junction bases outside the gene matches: 10. The CDR3 is made up of 14 amino acids. As DNA, the CDR3 is TGCGCCAGCACCATTCTAGGGGGCGCGGAGACCCAGTACTTC. It translates to CASTILGGAETQYF.

This rearrangement joins TRBV30 to TRBJ2-5; no reliable D call. The CDR3 contains 13 residues. Trimming took off 3 bases at V and 3 bases at J, with 11 bases between the two ends. The V gene's germline CDR1 is GTSNPN and CDR2 SVGIG (reference sequence). The CDR3 DNA is TGTGCCTGGAGGGGCCCCCCTAAAGAGACCCAGTACTTC. This encodes CAWRGPPKETQYF.

V is TRBV7-8 and J is TRBJ2-1; TRBD1 or TRBD2 may be the D gene (6 bases each). Germline-derived CDR1 and CDR2 are SGHVS and FQNEAQ. V was pared by 0 bases and J by 6 bases, with 21 bases between. CDR3 length equals 18 residues. The DNA of the CDR3 is TGTGCCAGCAGCTTAGCGGAGGGGGGCTGGGGGACGGGCAATGAGCAGTTCTTC. It specifies CASSLAEGGWGTGNEQFF.

The rearrangement uses TRBV7-8 and TRBJ2-2; 10 bases are shared with TRBD1. The trim removed 5 bases at V and 7 bases at J, leaving 10 bases unmatched. Germline CDR1 SGHVS, CDR2 FQNEAQ. This CDR3 is 16 amino acids long. The CDR3 DNA is TGTGCCAGCAGCCTACCGGGGACAGGGGTCGGCGGGGAGCTGTTTTTT. Translation gives CASSLPGTGVGGELFF.

This chain joins TRBV5-1 and TRBJ2-6; D not certain. Trimming left V 4 bases short and J 0 bases short, with 5 bases between. The CDR3 loop spans 14 amino acids. Germline loops: CDR1 SGHRS, CDR2 YFSETQ. The CDR3 here is CASSLVSGANVLTF. The CDR3 DNA follows: TGCGCCAGCAGCCTAGTCTCTGGGGCCAACGTCCTGACTTTC.

The CDR3 DNA reads as TGTGCCAGCAGCCCGGGACAGAACTATGGCTACACCTTC. Its translation is CASSPGQNYGYTF. The chain couples TRBV7-9 to TRBJ1-2, with TRBD1 identical over 7 bases. Trimming at V came to 5 bases and at J to 2 bases, leaving 2 bases not matched to a gene. This CDR3 has 13 residues. The germline V gene has CDR1 SEHNR and CDR2 FQNEAQ (reference sequence). The variable domain in full, completed from reference TRBV7-9 and TRBJ1-2, reads DTGVSQNPRHKITKRGQNVTFRCDPISEHNRLYWYRQTLGQGPEFLTYFQNEAQLEKSRLLSDRFSAERPKGSFSTLEIQRTEQGDSAMYLCASSPGQNYGYTFGSGTRLTVV.

The chain joins TRBV7-8 to TRBJ1-4, with 9 bases fitting TRBD1. The V gene's germline CDR1 is SGHVS and CDR2 FQNEAQ. This CDR3 contains 14 residues. V shed 1 base, J shed 8 bases, and the junction held 2 bases outside the gene matches. CDR3 bases: TGTGCCAGCAGCTTAGGGGACAGGGACGAAAAACTGTTTTTT. The encoded protein is CASSLGDRDEKLFF.

The V call is TRBV7-6, the J call TRBJ2-3, with D possibly being TRBD1 or TRBD2 (6 bases each). Trimming pared 0 bases from V and 6 bases from J, leaving 10 bases between. Germline CDR1 SGHVS, CDR2 FNYEAQ. The CDR3 runs to 14 residues. The CDR3 loop reads CASSLAGGRDTQYF. The CDR3 coding sequence is TGTGCCAGCAGCTTAGCGGGGGGCCGGGATACGCAGTATTTT.

V and J are TRBV7-3 and TRBJ2-5, with 7 bases that match TRBD1. CDR1 and CDR2 from the germline V gene are SGHTA and FQGTGA. The CDR3 spans 14 residues. The V segment lost 5 bases and the J segment 7 bases; nucleotides outside the gene matches: 10. Here the CDR3 DNA reads TGTGCCAGCAGCACAGGACAGGCCCCCGGGACCCAGTACTTC. This gives the protein CASSTGQAPGTQYF.

This rearrangement joins TRBV5-4 to TRBJ1-6; 11 bases line up with TRBD1. Looked up from germline, CDR1 is SGHNT and CDR2 is YYREEE (reference sequence). V lost 2 bases and J lost 9; bases outside the gene matches: 13. This CDR3 contains 18 residues. The CDR3 spells CASSFPGQGARKGSPLHF. Here the CDR3 DNA reads TGTGCCAGCAGCTTTCCCGGACAGGGGGCGCGAAAGGGTTCACCCCTCCACTTT.

This clone showed up just once. The chain recombines TRBV2 with TRBJ1-2; D is unresolved. The CDR3 is 14 residues long. Germline CDR1 is SNHLY and CDR2 is FYNNEI. Trimming shortened V by 0 bases and J by 3 bases, and 8 bases separated the two germline ends. The CDR3 DNA follows: TGTGCCAGCAGTGAAGCGAGGGCCGACTATGGCTACACCTTC. It specifies CASSEARADYGYTF.

The rearrangement uses TRBV7-2 and TRBJ1-1; no clear D gene. CDR3 size: 16 residues. V shed 1 base and J shed 3 bases, with 15 bases lying between them. Germline-derived CDR1 and CDR2 are SGHTA and FQGNSA. This CDR3 reads CASSLGGGGFYTEAFF. The CDR3, as DNA: TGTGCCAGCAGCTTAGGGGGAGGAGGGTTTTACACTGAAGCTTTCTTT.

The chain uses TRBV5-1 and TRBJ1-6; D not resolved. This CDR3 spans 16 amino acids. In germline, CDR1 is SGHRS, CDR2 YFSETQ. V lost 4 bases and J lost 5, with 16 bases in between. In DNA form, the CDR3 reads TGCGCCAGCAGCCTAACTCACGCTGATAATAATTCACCCCTCCACTTT. This encodes CASSLTHADNNSPLHF. The whole variable domain, filled in from reference TRBV5-1 and TRBJ1-6, reads KAGVTQTPRYLIKTRGQQVTLSCSPISGHRSVSWYQQTPGQGLQFLFEYFSETQRNKGNFPGRFSGRQFSNSRSEMNVSTLELGDSALYLCASSLTHADNNSPLHFGNGTRLTVT.

As DNA, the CDR3 is TGTGCCAGCAGCTTGGCGAATAACGAGCAGTACTTC. The encoded protein is CASSLANNEQYF. The genes are TRBV7-2 and TRBJ2-7; no firm D call. The germline CDR1 and CDR2 sequences are SGHTA and FQGNSA. This CDR3 region has 12 residues. The ends were cut back, 3 bases at V and 5 bases at J, with 8 bases in the middle.

The genes are TRBV5-1 and TRBJ2-3, with 7 bases aligning to TRBD2. The CDR3 runs 16 residues. Germline V gene lookup returns CDR1 SGHRS and CDR2 YFSETQ. V gave up 1 base and J gave up 2 bases; unmatched junction bases: 7. The CDR3 bases are TGCGCCAGCAGCTTGTTGGTCGGGGGGAACACAGATACGCAGTATTTT. It specifies CASSLLVGGNTDTQYF.